These T cell receptor beta chains were read from a single sample in a study of regulatory T cells in long-lasting Graves disease. TCRdb fed the multiplex PCR reads into MiXCR, producing one record per CDR3 protein. The table includes 510,000 or so distinct CDR3 sequences, 12% detected once. The data were also submitted as part of a second study, on T cells in Graves' hyperthyroidism and ophthalmopathy.

Material: peripheral blood mononuclear cells (PBMCs), obtained at new diagnosis, from a patient treated with antithyroid drugs. These receptor sequences come from a woman in her 30s with Graves disease. The CDR3 runs from the conserved cysteine through the conserved F or W. A D gene is named only where the DNA matches it firmly. Size is stated for part of the rows, as once, few or many counts, or as a class when the clone is expanded.

D,size,J,V,DNA,CDR3
TRBD2,many,TRBJ2-1,TRBV12-3/TRBV12-4,TGTGCCAGCAGTTTACCGGGACTAGCGGGGGGCTCCTACAATGAGCAGTTCTTC,CASSLPGLAGGSYNEQFF
NA,many,TRBJ2-2,TRBV12-3/TRBV12-4,TGTGCCAGCAGTTTAGGGGACACCGGGGAGCTGTTTTTT,CASSLGDTGELFF
NA,many,TRBJ1-5,TRBV12-3/TRBV12-4,TGTGCCAGCAGCTATAGGGGAGATCAGCCCCAGCATTTT,CASSYRGDQPQHF
TRBD2,many,TRBJ2-1,TRBV20-1,TGCAGTGCTCGGGGACTAGCGGGAGAGTACAATGAGCAGTTCTTC,CSARGLAGEYNEQFF
TRBD1,NA,TRBJ1-3,TRBV19,TGTGCCAGTACGGAGACAGGGGTCTCGGCTGGAAACACCATATATTTT,CASTETGVSAGNTIYF
NA,NA,TRBJ2-1,TRBV3-1,TGTGCCAGCAGCCAAGACGTCAGGAATGAGCAGTTCTTC,CASSQDVRNEQFF
TRBD2,many,TRBJ2-3,TRBV6-1,TGTGCCAGCACCTTCCGGGTCGATAGCGGGAGGATCATGGCAGATACGCAGTATTTT,CASTFRVDSGRIMADTQYF
NA,many,TRBJ1-1,TRBV27,TGTGCCAGCAGTTTATTAGGGGGGGGGGACACTGAAGCTTTCTTT,CASSLLGGGDTEAFF
NA,NA,TRBJ1-1,TRBV4-3,TGCGCCAGCAGCCAACTCCTGGGAGGGGACACTGAAGCTTTCTTT,CASSQLLGGDTEAFF
TRBD1,NA,TRBJ2-7,TRBV5-4,TGTGCCAGCAGCAATAACAGGGGGCCCGCCTACGAGCAGTACTTC,CASSNNRGPAYEQYF
NA,few,TRBJ2-3,TRBV5-1,TGCGCCAGCAGCTTGGCCGCGTGGGTCAGCACAGATACGCAGTATTTT,CASSLAAWVSTDTQYF
TRBD2,NA,TRBJ2-1,TRBV29-1,TGCAGCGCCTCCGGTGTACTAGCGGGGCTAGGCTCCTACAATGAGCAGTTCTTC,CSASGVLAGLGSYNEQFF
TRBD1,many,TRBJ1-3,TRBV12-3/TRBV12-4,TGTGCCAGCAGTTCCGGGACAGGGTATAACGACACCATATATTTT,CASSSGTGYNDTIYF
NA,NA,TRBJ2-3,TRBV19,TGTGCCAGTAGTACCTGGGACACCTCCCCAGATACGCAGTATTTT,CASSTWDTSPDTQYF
NA,many,TRBJ1-2,TRBV28,TGTGCCAGTTCCTCGGGGGCGCCAAAAGCTAACTATGGCTACACCTTC,CASSSGAPKANYGYTF
NA,few,TRBJ1-5,TRBV18,TGTGCCAGCTCACCGGTGGACTCTCTAACTGGACAGCCCCAGCATTTT,CASSPVDSLTGQPQHF
TRBD2,many,TRBJ2-2,TRBV20-1,TGCAGTGCGCGGACTAGCGGGATCACCGGGGAGCTGTTTTTT,CSARTSGITGELFF
NA,few,TRBJ2-3,TRBV7-2,TGTGCCAGCAGCCGGGCCACGACGCAGTATTTT,CASSRATTQYF
NA,many,TRBJ1-5,TRBV9,TGTGCCAGCAGCGTTGGGGGGCGAAGCAATCAGCCCCAGCATTTT,CASSVGGRSNQPQHF
TRBD1,NA,TRBJ1-5,TRBV12-3/TRBV12-4,TGTGCCAGCAGTTCCCGGGACAGTCTGGGTAATCAGCCCCAGCATTTT,CASSSRDSLGNQPQHF